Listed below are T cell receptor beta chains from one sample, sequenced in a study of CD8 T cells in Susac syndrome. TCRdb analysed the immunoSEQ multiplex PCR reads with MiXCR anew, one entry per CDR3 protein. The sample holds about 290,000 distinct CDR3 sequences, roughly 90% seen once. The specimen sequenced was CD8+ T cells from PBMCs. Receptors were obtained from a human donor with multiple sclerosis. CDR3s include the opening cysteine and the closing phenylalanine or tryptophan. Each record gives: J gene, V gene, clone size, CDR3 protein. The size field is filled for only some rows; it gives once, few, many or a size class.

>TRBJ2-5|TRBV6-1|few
CASSSGQLQETQYF
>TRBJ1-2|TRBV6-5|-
CASSYSNPGQGANYGYTF
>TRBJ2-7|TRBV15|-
CATSRDHPRTGAYEQYF
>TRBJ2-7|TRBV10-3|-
CAISYLGGTGGYEQYF
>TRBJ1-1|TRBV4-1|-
CASSWTTGPEAFF
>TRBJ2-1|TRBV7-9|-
CASSLGSAALGNEQFF
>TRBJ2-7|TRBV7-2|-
CASSLEEAPGAYEQYF
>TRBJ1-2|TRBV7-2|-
CASSLVLGHTNYGYTF
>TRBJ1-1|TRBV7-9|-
CASSSGDAEAFF
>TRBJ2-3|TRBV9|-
CASSVTFDTSTDTQYF
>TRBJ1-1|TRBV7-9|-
CASSLEGLTEAFF
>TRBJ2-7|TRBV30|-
CAWSSAGVVYEQYF
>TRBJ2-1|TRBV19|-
CASRAGGLNNEQFF
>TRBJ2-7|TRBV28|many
CASSLGQGAYEQYF